This TCR beta chain was profiled in a study of blood T cell repertoires in COVID-19. Across the study: Material from acute and convalescent COVID-19 was sourced from the United States, Italy and Spain. From T cells, B-cell-depleted T cells, or PBMCs came the material, which was cDNA or gDNA.

The authors' processing: For nucleated cells, counts were estimated from reference gene primer amplification. Measured with immunoSEQ multiplex PCR; TCRdb has only the in-frame clones, and not every one. V and J calls plus clone size are reproduced from that table; the DNA served to infer D and trimming. The sample has about 670,000 clones, 85% to 90% seen once. CDR1 is LNHDA and CDR2 is SQIVND in the germline V gene (reference sequence). The CDR3 consists of 14 residues. The trim removed 8 bases at V and 0 bases at J, leaving 3 bases unmatched. The chain combines TRBV19 with TRBJ2-4; 8 bases align to TRBD1. The specimen was peripheral blood. The TCR originated in a woman aged 18-35 years with acute or convalescent COVID-19. The CDR3 is CASSGTGAKNIQYF. CDR3 nucleotide sequence: TGTGCCAGTTCCGGGACAGGAGCCAAAAACATTCAGTACTTC.